The present T cell receptor beta chain was sequenced within a study of regulatory T cells in long-lasting Graves disease. Noted time point: newly diagnosed GD, antithyroid drugs for less than 3 months. Researchers made the TCR library from RNA that was extracted from PBMCs. On this clonotype itself: Its cognate antigen is unknown.

Study observations and caveats: New patients shared fewer public clonotypes (around 970) than persistent patients did (2,741). With persistent disease, TRBV28, TRBJ1-2 and TRBJ2-5 were the favored segments.

The V gene end was trimmed by 2 bases and the J gene end by 7 bases; junction bases not matched to a gene: 5. The length of the CDR3 is 16 residues. CDR1 and CDR2 from the germline V gene are SNHLY and FYNNEI. Arm-PCR of CDR3 regions and iRepertoire HTBI primers were used to build TCR beta libraries. Original processing methods: Spanning all samples, the identified segments comprised approximately 57 TRBV and more than 11 TRBJ. TCRdb fed the multiplex PCR reads into MiXCR, producing one record per CDR3 protein. What appears here as the V and J calls and clone size reflects TCRdb's work, not the paper's. Among about 320,000 distinct CDR3 sequences listed, about 20% were seen once.

The sequence was collected from a female donor with Graves disease. The sequencing used peripheral blood mononuclear cells (PBMCs), collected at new diagnosis, from a patient treated with antithyroid drugs. This chain joins TRBV2 and TRBJ2-2; 12 bases map to TRBD2. CDR3 DNA sequence: TGTGCCAGCAGTGAAAGACTAGCGGGAGTTAACGGGGAGCTGTTTTTT. It codes for CASSERLAGVNGELFF.